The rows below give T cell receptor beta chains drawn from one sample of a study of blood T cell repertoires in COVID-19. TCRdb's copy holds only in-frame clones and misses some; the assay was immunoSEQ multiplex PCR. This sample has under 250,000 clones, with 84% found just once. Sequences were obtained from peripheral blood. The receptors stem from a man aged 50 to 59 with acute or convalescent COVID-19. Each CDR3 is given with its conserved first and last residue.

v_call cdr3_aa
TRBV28 CASSSQGYYGYTF
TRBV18 CASSRGEYNSPLHF
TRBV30 CAWSVLPGGTGYTF
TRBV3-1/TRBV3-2 CASSPNGQGAGAGNIQYF
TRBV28 CASSLRLAASSYNEQFF
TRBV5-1 CASSLGPQGYEQYF
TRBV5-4 CASSSEPSGYNEQFF
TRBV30 CAWRDPTGVSGNTIYF
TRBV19 CASSTRPPGLAGADTDTQYF
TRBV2 CASSGTANYGYTF
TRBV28 CASSFLAGGPEEQYF